Below, one T cell receptor (beta chain) is given with its context. Its antigen target is currently unknown. One base away there is no much larger clone; base qualities are not given. PBMCs were isolated by Ficoll-Paque density gradient centrifugation. For sequencing, an Illumina NovaSeq 6000 was employed. TCRalpha and TCRbeta cDNA libraries were built by 5'RACE with constant-segment primers, adding sample barcodes and unique molecular identifiers. RNA was extracted from every sample with Trizol reagent. The libraries were amplified in two PCR steps, and the second step added a second sample barcode and Illumina TruSeq adapters. The libraries were sequenced on an Illumina NovaSeq using 2 x 150 bp paired-end reads. The authors processed their data as follows. With migec v1.2.7, reads were demultiplexed and then collapsed into UMI-guided consensus sequences. Using mixcr v2.1.11, the UMI consensuses were aligned to TRA and TRB V and J templates and assembled into clonotypes. Clonotypes were classified as expanded or contracted when called significant by both edgeR and NoisET, with noise models trained on biological replicates. edgeR calls used a false discovery rate-adjusted p below 0.01 and a log2 fold-change threshold of 1. As an exploratory analysis of dynamics, PCA with hierarchical clustering was applied to max-normalized trajectories of the 1000 most abundant clonotypes. The CD4 or CD8 phenotype of responding clones was assigned using the separately sequenced CD4+ and CD8+ repertoires. The raw public reads went through TCRdb reprocessing: fastp at Q25, MiXCR clone calling, in-frame beta chains kept. Each entry is one CDR3 protein sequence, shown with its most common DNA and genes. The authors' filters were not applied to this entry. The sample table contains approximately 580,000 distinct CDR3 sequences; only one count was recorded for roughly 22% of them. The ten biggest clones cover roughly an eighth of the sample.

This sample stems from a study of T-cell memory formation after mild COVID-19 (dated by TCRdb to the early 2020s). As for the study more broadly: TCR sequence clusters from the two donors were found to be largely donor specific. Two young, previously healthy adult volunteers made up the cohort, one male and one female. In two donors, T-cell clones that expanded and contracted after mild COVID-19 were followed by sequencing TCRalpha and TCRbeta repertoires longitudinally.

General conclusions and limits of the study: SARS-CoV-2 specificity was not confirmed for the second-wave clones peaking on day 37. The detection of some responding clones in pre-infection memory suggests that pre-existing cross-reactive memory T cells joined the SARS-CoV-2 response. The study included only two mild cases, and larger cohorts that include severe cases with pre-infection samples were judged to be necessary. Clones contracting from day 15 to 85 had balanced CD4/CD8 phenotypes, while a second wave expanding from day 15 to 37 was biased towards CD4+. Contracting CD4+ clones appeared mostly in the CM and EM memory subsets, whereas CD8+ clones were enriched in EMRA.

Sequenced input: PBMCs or a T cell subset sorted from them (not recorded which). This receptor was taken from an adult woman who had mild COVID-19 (a few samples of this study predate the infection). The sample titles of this study are shuffled in the database, so cell type and time point are left out; the donor was told from shared clones.

The CDR3 corresponds to CASGRLAPNNEQFF. The nucleotides read TGTGCCAGCGGAAGACTAGCGCCCAACAATGAGCAGTTCTTC. The chain is assembled from TRBV25-1 and TRBJ2-1, with 8 central nucleotides matching TRBD2. Based on the germline V gene, the CDR1 and CDR2 sequences are MGHDK and SYGVNS. Trimming removed 8 bases from V and 5 bases from J; the gene matches leave 8 bases unexplained. Spanning cysteine to phenylalanine, the CDR3 consists of 14 amino acids. Only the CDR3 region is kept as DNA, spanning 42 bases read in frame from base 1.